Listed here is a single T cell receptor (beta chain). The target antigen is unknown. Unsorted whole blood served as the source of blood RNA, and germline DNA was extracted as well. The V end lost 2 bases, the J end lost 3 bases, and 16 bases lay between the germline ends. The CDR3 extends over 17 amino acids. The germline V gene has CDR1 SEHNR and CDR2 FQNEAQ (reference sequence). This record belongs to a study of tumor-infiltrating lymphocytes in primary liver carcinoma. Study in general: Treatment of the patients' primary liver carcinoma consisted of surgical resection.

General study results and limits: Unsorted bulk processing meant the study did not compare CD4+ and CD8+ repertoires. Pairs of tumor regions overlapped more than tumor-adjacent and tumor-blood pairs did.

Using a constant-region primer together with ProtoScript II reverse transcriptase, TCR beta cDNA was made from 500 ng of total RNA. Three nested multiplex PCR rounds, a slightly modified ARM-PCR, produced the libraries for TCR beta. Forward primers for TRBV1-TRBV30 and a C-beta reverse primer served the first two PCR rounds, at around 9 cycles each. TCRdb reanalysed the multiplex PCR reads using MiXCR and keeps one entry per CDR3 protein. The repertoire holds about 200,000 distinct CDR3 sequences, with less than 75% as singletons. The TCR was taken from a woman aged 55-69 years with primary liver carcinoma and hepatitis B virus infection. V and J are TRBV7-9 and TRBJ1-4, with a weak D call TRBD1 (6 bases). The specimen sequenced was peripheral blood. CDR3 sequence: CASSLFNTGFANEKLFF. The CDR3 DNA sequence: TGTGCCAGCAGCTTATTTAACACAGGGTTCGCTAATGAAAAACTGTTTTTT.